Listed below are T cell receptor beta chains from one sample, sequenced in a study of blood T cell repertoires in COVID-19. The assay was immunoSEQ multiplex PCR, and TCRdb's table has in-frame clones only and misses some. This sample has fewer than 20,000 clones, with around three quarters found just once. Sample: peripheral blood. Receptors were obtained from a man in his 70s with active or convalescent COVID-19. The CDR3 runs from the conserved cysteine through the conserved F or W. Each record gives: V gene, J gene, CDR3 protein.

V gene: TRBV5-6; J gene: TRBJ1-4; CDR3 protein: CASSAGTVGEKLFF
V gene: TRBV5-1; J gene: TRBJ1-1; CDR3 protein: CASSQRQGVEAFF
V gene: TRBV27; J gene: TRBJ2-7; CDR3 protein: CASSLWASGDSYEQYF
V gene: TRBV11-3; J gene: TRBJ2-1; CDR3 protein: CASSSDRAATSEQFF
V gene: TRBV29-1; J gene: TRBJ1-2; CDR3 protein: CSVDLQGEEGYTF
V gene: TRBV11-2; J gene: TRBJ2-6; CDR3 protein: CASSLNGVRGTVVSF
V gene: TRBV30; J gene: TRBJ1-6; CDR3 protein: CAWSGDRAYSPLHF
V gene: TRBV29-1; J gene: TRBJ2-7; CDR3 protein: CSVLQGKNEQYF
V gene: TRBV19; J gene: TRBJ2-1; CDR3 protein: CASSVTRTGEQFF
V gene: TRBV5-6; J gene: TRBJ1-1; CDR3 protein: CASSLGGGRRTEAFF
V gene: TRBV6-2/TRBV6-3; J gene: TRBJ2-7; CDR3 protein: CASSYKRETGYEQYF
V gene: TRBV2; J gene: TRBJ1-1; CDR3 protein: CASSLGQMNTEAFF
V gene: TRBV2; J gene: TRBJ2-7; CDR3 protein: CASSTGESSYEQYF
V gene: TRBV30; J gene: TRBJ1-1; CDR3 protein: CAWTADRRTEAFF
V gene: TRBV12-3/TRBV12-4; J gene: TRBJ2-3; CDR3 protein: CASRTLLTDTQYF
V gene: TRBV5-1; J gene: TRBJ2-1; CDR3 protein: CASSHGLDHNEQFF
V gene: TRBV3-1/TRBV3-2; J gene: TRBJ2-6; CDR3 protein: CASSQVGGRMAGANVLTF
V gene: TRBV19; J gene: TRBJ1-6; CDR3 protein: CASSDTPYNSPLHF
V gene: TRBV29-1; J gene: TRBJ2-4; CDR3 protein: CSVWTGTKNIQYF
V gene: TRBV7-2; J gene: TRBJ1-5; CDR3 protein: CASSQRGLGSNQPQHF
V gene: TRBV24-1; J gene: TRBJ2-5; CDR3 protein: CATSDPGINGGETQYF
V gene: TRBV20-1; J gene: TRBJ2-5; CDR3 protein: CSASNPSGGAKGQYF
V gene: TRBV6-6; J gene: TRBJ2-2; CDR3 protein: CASSPRPGQGAISTGELFF
V gene: TRBV6-6; J gene: TRBJ2-1; CDR3 protein: CASSRQGRSYNEQFF
V gene: TRBV4-2; J gene: TRBJ2-3; CDR3 protein: CASSQGESTDTQYF
V gene: TRBV5-4; J gene: TRBJ2-1; CDR3 protein: CASSPGLAGGLSYNEQFF
V gene: TRBV11-2; J gene: TRBJ2-7; CDR3 protein: CASSLDPGPYEQYF
V gene: TRBV9; J gene: TRBJ2-4; CDR3 protein: CASSVGGLAGAGNIQYF
V gene: TRBV28; J gene: TRBJ1-1; CDR3 protein: CASSLLWGVNTEAFF
V gene: TRBV6-5; J gene: TRBJ2-1; CDR3 protein: CASSPLGLNIDEQFF
V gene: TRBV5-1; J gene: TRBJ2-6; CDR3 protein: CASSAPGQVTSGANVLTF
V gene: TRBV9; J gene: TRBJ2-7; CDR3 protein: CASSVRDSGEQYF
V gene: TRBV23-1; J gene: TRBJ2-7; CDR3 protein: CATQDGHPYEQYF
V gene: TRBV19; J gene: TRBJ2-2; CDR3 protein: CASFSPRGTGELFF
V gene: TRBV5-1; J gene: TRBJ2-3; CDR3 protein: CASSLVAGADTQYF
V gene: TRBV19; J gene: TRBJ2-6; CDR3 protein: CASSIAGGSAGANVLTF
V gene: TRBV4-2; J gene: TRBJ2-7; CDR3 protein: CASSQDQQGAGYEQYF
V gene: TRBV2; J gene: TRBJ1-2; CDR3 protein: CASRRDENYGYTF
V gene: TRBV5-1; J gene: TRBJ1-5; CDR3 protein: CASSLGTGTNQPQHF
V gene: TRBV2; J gene: TRBJ1-5; CDR3 protein: CASRQGRDQPQHF
V gene: TRBV4-1; J gene: TRBJ1-2; CDR3 protein: CASSQTRTGGAYGYTF
V gene: TRBV7-7; J gene: TRBJ2-2; CDR3 protein: CASSSTGNTGELFF
V gene: TRBV7-8; J gene: TRBJ1-2; CDR3 protein: CASSPKLYGYTF
V gene: TRBV13; J gene: TRBJ2-1; CDR3 protein: CASSTRRAGLNEQFF
V gene: TRBV11-2; J gene: TRBJ1-2; CDR3 protein: CASSKTGRNDGYTF
V gene: TRBV30; J gene: TRBJ1-2; CDR3 protein: CAWSVPGGGYTF
V gene: TRBV27; J gene: TRBJ1-4; CDR3 protein: CASRGNEKLFF
V gene: TRBV3-1/TRBV3-2; J gene: TRBJ1-2; CDR3 protein: CASSQYRQGNYGYTF
V gene: TRBV6-6; J gene: TRBJ2-3; CDR3 protein: CASTGREDHTDTQYF
V gene: TRBV5-5; J gene: TRBJ2-7; CDR3 protein: CASSLGGLSSYEQYF
V gene: TRBV3-1/TRBV3-2; J gene: TRBJ2-3; CDR3 protein: CASSQGLAGDADTQYF
V gene: TRBV4-1; J gene: TRBJ1-4; CDR3 protein: CASNQEVANEKLFF